Each of the 24 T cell receptor beta chains below was sequenced from the same sample in a study of cytomegalovirus exposure and HLA in healthy donors. Researchers ran the PCR with 60 Vbeta and 13 Jbeta primers. Some clones are missing from TCRdb's copy, which holds only in-frame ones; the method was immunoSEQ multiplex PCR. The sample lists 120,000 to 150,000 clones, 76% occurring once. The sequencing input was PBMCs. The source is a middle-aged man in good health and CMV-seronegative.

The chain is built from TRBV29-1 and TRBJ2-3, with D hard to call. Germline-derived CDR1 and CDR2 are SQVTM and ANQGSEA. This CDR3 spans 11 amino acids. Trimming shortened V by 2 bases and J by 6 bases, and 6 bases separated the two germline ends. CDR3 nucleotides: TGCAGCGTTGAACCCGGGGATACGCAGTATTTT. This gives the protein CSVEPGDTQYF.

The V and J genes are TRBV14 and TRBJ2-5; D may be TRBD2 (6 bases). Germline V gene data show CDR1 as SGHDN and CDR2 as FVKESK. Trimming cost V 4 bases and J 5 bases, with 14 bases left between them. This CDR3 is 14 amino acids long. CDR3 sequence reads: CASSPGLAIETQYF. The CDR3 bases are TGTGCCAGCAGCCCCGGCCTAGCGATTGAGACCCAGTACTTC.

This chain connects TRBV9 to TRBJ1-1; a weak D match, TRBD1 (6 bases). The V and J ends lost 0 bases and 3 bases respectively, with 15 bases between them. The CDR3 runs 16 residues. Germline V gene data show CDR1 as SGDLS and CDR2 as YYNGEE. The CDR3 region is CASSVGDPRTDTEAFF. In DNA, the CDR3 is TGTGCCAGCAGCGTAGGGGACCCCAGGACAGACACTGAAGCTTTCTTT.

This chain uses TRBV27 with TRBJ1-2; D not resolved. CDR1 and CDR2 (germline): MNHEY, SMNVEV (reference sequence). V lost 4 bases to trimming and J lost 0 bases, with 6 bases between them. CDR3 length: 13 residues. The CDR3 sequence is CASSSGTNYGYTF. CDR3 nucleotides: TGTGCCAGCAGTTCGGGGACTAACTATGGCTACACCTTC.

The chain recombines TRBV5-1 with TRBJ2-7, with D maybe TRBD1 (6 bases). CDR1 and CDR2 from the germline V gene are SGHRS and YFSETQ. CDR3 length equals 14 residues. V dropped 0 bases and J dropped 7 bases, with 14 bases sitting between them. CDR3 nucleotides: TGCGCCAGCAGCTTGGGACAGGCGTTTGATGAGCAGTACTTC. It encodes CASSLGQAFDEQYF.

This CDR3 reads CASSLSSGAGPYEQYF. The CDR3 nucleotides read TGTGCCAGCTCACTGAGCTCAGGGGCCGGTCCCTACGAGCAGTACTTC. The chain employs TRBV18 and TRBJ2-7; perhaps TRBD1 as D (6 bases). The germline CDR1 and CDR2 sequences are KGHSH and LQKENI. The CDR3 has 16 amino acids. V was trimmed by 4 bases and J by 2 bases, leaving 18 bases between them.

There are a few counts of this clone. A read error may produce the germline difference seen at one junction end. The chain couples TRBV6-5 to TRBJ1-2, with a weak D call TRBD1 (6 bases). This CDR3 is 11 amino acids long. The germline V gene encodes CDR1 MNHEY and CDR2 SVGAGI. CDR3 sequence reads: CASSSGQLQAF. The CDR3 nucleotides are TGTGCCAGCAGTTCCGGACAGCTCCAGGCATTC.

This chain links TRBV5-8 with TRBJ2-3, with TRBD2 identical over 13 bases. The germline gives CDR1 SGHTS, CDR2 YDEGEE. This CDR3 contains 17 residues. The V gene end was trimmed by 4 bases and the J gene end by 0 bases; junction bases not matched to a gene: 5. This chain's CDR3 is CASSPGLAGTSTDTQYF. The CDR3 DNA sequence: TGTGCCAGCAGCCCGGGACTAGCGGGAACTAGCACAGATACGCAGTATTTT.

The rearrangement links TRBV4-3 to TRBJ2-1; 8 nucleotides match TRBD1. Trimming at V came to 4 bases and at J to 5 bases, leaving 4 bases not matched to a gene. Germline CDR1 LGHNA, CDR2 YSLEER. CDR3 size: 14 residues. Written as DNA, the CDR3 is TGCGCCAGCAGCCCACAGGGGGTTCACAATGAGCAGTTCTTC. Translated: CASSPQGVHNEQFF.

This sequence joins TRBV12-2 and TRBJ2-7; TRBD2, as called in the table, went unchecked against the DNA. TRBV12-2 is a pseudogene locus. CDR3 size: 15 residues. CDR3 sequence: CASRLADTRSYEQYF. The CDR3, as DNA: TGTGCAAGTCGCTTAGCCGATACTAGGTCCTACGAGCAGTACTTC.

The table lists this clone with a count of one. The V and J genes are TRBV7-9 and TRBJ1-2; 7 bases map to TRBD1. CDR1 and CDR2 (germline): SEHNR, FQNEAQ (reference sequence). The CDR3 consists of 14 residues. The V gene end was trimmed by 5 bases and the J gene end by 2 bases; junction bases not matched to a gene: 5. The DNA of the CDR3 is TGTGCCAGCAGCCCCACAGGGGACAACTATGGCTACACCTTC. This codes for CASSPTGDNYGYTF.

The J gene is TRBJ2-7, the V gene TRBV5-4; D is uncertain. V lost 4 bases, J lost 0 bases, and 8 bases lay in between. Germline V gene data show CDR1 as SGHNT and CDR2 as YYREEE (reference sequence). The CDR3 has 13 residues. The CDR3 DNA follows: TGTGCCAGCAGCAGTAGTATCTCCTACGAGCAGTACTTC. Its protein is CASSSSISYEQYF.

The chain combines TRBV28 with TRBJ2-1; 10 positions match TRBD2. The ends lost 3 bases at V and 8 bases at J; junction bases unmatched: 19. CDR3 length: 19 residues. Germline-derived CDR1 and CDR2 are MDHEN and SYDVKM. This CDR3 reads CASSLVAFSKREGQDEQFF. CDR3 nucleotides: TGTGCCAGCAGTTTGGTGGCGTTCTCTAAGCGGGAGGGCCAGGATGAGCAGTTCTTC.

The rearrangement uses TRBV4-1 and TRBJ2-7; no reliable D call. This CDR3 spans 15 amino acids. The V gene lost 2 bases and the J gene lost 2 bases, with 13 bases spanning the gap. Germline assignment: CDR1 MGHRA and CDR2 YSYEKL. CDR3 in DNA: TGCGCCAGCAGCCAATACCATCCCCAGGCCTACGAGCAGTACTTC. Protein product: CASSQYHPQAYEQYF.

J is TRBJ2-3 and V is TRBV30; D is undetermined. The CDR3 runs to 15 residues. Trimming shortened V by 0 bases and J by 2 bases, and 12 bases separated the two germline ends. The germline V gene encodes CDR1 GTSNPN and CDR2 SVGIG (reference sequence). CDR3 coding DNA: TGTGCCTGGAGTGTACGCAGGCCCCCCACAGATACGCAGTATTTT. This codes for CAWSVRRPPTDTQYF.

The rearrangement uses TRBV2 and TRBJ2-2; 8 bases fit TRBD2. With 3 bases clipped from V and 5 bases from J, the junction kept 8 bases outside the gene matches. Germline-derived CDR1 and CDR2 are SNHLY and FYNNEI. This CDR3 region has 16 residues. CDR3 sequence: CASSDRRGGRTGELFF. The DNA for the CDR3 is TGTGCCAGCAGTGATCGCCGGGGGGGGAGGACCGGGGAGCTGTTTTTT.

Only a few counts were recorded for this clone. J is TRBJ1-2 and V is TRBV19, with a weak D call TRBD1 (6 bases). V gave up 5 bases and J gave up 0 bases, with 13 bases separating them. The CDR3 consists of 15 residues. The germline V gene has CDR1 LNHDA and CDR2 SQIVND (reference sequence). The CDR3 is CASSSRGSTNYGYTF. CDR3 DNA: TGTGCCAGTAGTTCCAGGGGATCTACTAACTATGGCTACACCTTC.

The chain is built from TRBV4-1 and TRBJ2-5, with 8 bases matching TRBD1. CDR3 length: 14 amino acids. Germline CDR1 reads MGHRA; CDR2 reads YSYEKL. The junction had 14 bases not matched to a gene; V was cut back by 6 bases and J by 11 bases. The CDR3 sequence is CASRPLGRGLRQYF. Written as DNA, the CDR3 is TGCGCCAGCAGACCCCTAGGCAGGGGGCTTAGGCAGTACTTC.

The chain uses TRBV5-4 and TRBJ2-7; D unclear. CDR3 length equals 14 residues. Germline V lookup: CDR1 SGHNT, CDR2 YYREEE (reference sequence). V was cut by 5 bases and J by 3 bases, with 15 bases left in between. The CDR3 nucleotides read TGTGCCAGCAGTTTTCCTAGTTCAAACTACGAGCAGTACTTC. As protein: CASSFPSSNYEQYF.

V usage is TRBV19 and J usage is TRBJ1-4; 8 nucleotides align to TRBD1. CDR1 is LNHDA, CDR2 SQIVND, per germline (reference sequence). Trimming took 9 bases from V and 2 from J; bases not matched to a gene: 5. The CDR3 is made up of 14 amino acids. The CDR3 nucleotides read TGTGCCAGCAAACAGGGGGGCACTAATGAAAAACTGTTTTTT. It encodes CASKQGGTNEKLFF.

This chain connects TRBV6-1 to TRBJ2-5; TRBD2 might be the D (6 bases). The ends were cut back, 4 bases at V and 1 base at J, with 13 bases in the middle. This CDR3 has 15 amino acids. Germline assignment: CDR1 MNHNS and CDR2 SASEGT. The CDR3 loop is CASSATPGLQETQYF. The CDR3 region has the DNA TGTGCCAGCAGTGCTACTCCGGGACTCCAAGAGACCCAGTACTTC.

The rearrangement uses TRBV18 and TRBJ2-7, with TRBD2 matching over 13 bases. Germline V lookup: CDR1 KGHSH, CDR2 LQKENI. The CDR3 totals 16 residues. The J segment lost 0 bases and the V segment lost 2 bases, leaving 1 base of the junction unmatched. CDR3 residues: CASSPRTSGSSYEQYF. DNA of the CDR3: TGTGCCAGCTCACCAAGGACTAGCGGGAGCTCCTACGAGCAGTACTTC.

This clone was seen a handful of times. The gene calls are TRBV6-1 and TRBJ2-2; 9 nucleotides line up with TRBD2. Germline V gene data show CDR1 as MNHNS and CDR2 as SASEGT. Germline trimming cut 3 bases from V and 4 bases from J; bases unmatched to any gene: 6. The CDR3 has 16 amino acids. CDR3 DNA sequence: TGTGCCAGCAGTGAGTTAGCGGGAGACGGCACCGGGGAGCTGTTTTTT. Protein: CASSELAGDGTGELFF.

The genes are TRBV6-1 and TRBJ2-2; 8 bases are shared with TRBD1. V lost 3 bases and J lost 5; bases outside the gene matches: 5. The CDR3 sequence is 15 residues long. CDR1 is MNHNS and CDR2 is SASEGT in the germline V gene. CDR3 loop: CASSDRDRWTGELFF. In DNA form, the CDR3 reads TGTGCCAGCAGTGACAGGGACAGGTGGACCGGGGAGCTGTTTTTT.